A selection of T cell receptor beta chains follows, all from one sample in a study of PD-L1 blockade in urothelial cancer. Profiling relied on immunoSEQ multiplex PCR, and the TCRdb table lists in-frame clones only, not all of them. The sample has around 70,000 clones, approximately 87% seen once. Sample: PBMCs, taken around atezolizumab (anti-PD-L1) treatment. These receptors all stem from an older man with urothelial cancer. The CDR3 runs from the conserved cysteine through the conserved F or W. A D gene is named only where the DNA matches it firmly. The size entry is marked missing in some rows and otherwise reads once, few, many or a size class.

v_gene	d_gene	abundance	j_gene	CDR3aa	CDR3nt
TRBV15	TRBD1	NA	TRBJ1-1	CATSRGEGGLTEAFF	TGTGCCACCAGCAGAGGGGAAGGGGGCCTAACTGAAGCTTTCTTT
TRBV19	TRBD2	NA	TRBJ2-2	CASTSAGGYHRELFF	TGTGCCAGTACATCGGCGGGAGGATACCACCGGGAGCTGTTTTTT
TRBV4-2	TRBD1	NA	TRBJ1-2	CASSQRDRELYGYTF	TGTGCCAGCAGCCAGCGGGACAGGGAACTTTATGGCTACACCTTC
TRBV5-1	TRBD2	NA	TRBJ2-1	CASNKLAGGGNEQFF	TGCGCCAGCAATAAGCTAGCGGGAGGCGGGAATGAGCAGTTCTTC
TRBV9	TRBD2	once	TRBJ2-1	CASSREGDSYNEQFF	TGTGCCAGCAGTCGGGAGGGGGATTCCTACAATGAGCAGTTCTTC
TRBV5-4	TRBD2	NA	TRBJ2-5	CASSAVVSGSKETQYF	TGTGCCAGCAGCGCCGTGGTTAGCGGGAGTAAGGAGACCCAGTACTTC
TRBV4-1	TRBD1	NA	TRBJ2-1	CASSQDIGTATYNEQFF	TGCGCCAGCAGCCAAGATATTGGGACAGCGACTTACAATGAGCAGTTCTTC
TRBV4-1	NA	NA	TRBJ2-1	CASSQESLERAHNEQFF	TGCGCCAGCAGCCAAGAATCGTTGGAGCGGGCCCACAATGAGCAGTTCTTC
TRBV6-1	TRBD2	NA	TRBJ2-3	CASSEASGRSDTQYF	TGTGCCAGCTCTGAGGCTAGCGGGAGGTCAGATACGCAGTATTTT
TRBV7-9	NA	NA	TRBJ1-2	CASSQRGRSASNYGYTF	TGTGCCAGCAGCCAGCGGGGGAGAAGTGCTTCTAACTATGGCTACACCTTC
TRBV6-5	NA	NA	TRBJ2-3	CASRPPTGDTQYF	TGTGCCAGCAGGCCCCCAACGGGTGATACGCAGTATTTT
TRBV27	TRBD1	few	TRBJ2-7	CASGDRPYEQYF	TGTGCCAGCGGGGACAGGCCCTACGAGCAGTACTTC
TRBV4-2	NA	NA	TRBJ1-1	CASSQGTGGANTEAFF	TGTGCCAGCAGCCAGGGTACCGGTGGGGCGAACACTGAAGCTTTCTTT
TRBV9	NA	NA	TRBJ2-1	CASSVDAGSEQFF	TGTGCCAGCAGCGTAGATGCGGGGAGTGAGCAGTTCTTC
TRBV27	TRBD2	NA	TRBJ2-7	CASSLSLAGSYEQYF	TGTGCCAGCAGTTTATCGCTAGCGGGTAGTTACGAGCAGTACTTC
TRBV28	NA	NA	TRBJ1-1	CASSLTNRDTEAFF	TGTGCCAGCAGCCTAACTAACAGGGACACTGAAGCTTTCTTT
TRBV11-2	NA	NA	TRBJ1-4	CASSNRGAANEKLFF	TGTGCCAGCAGCAATAGGGGCGCAGCTAATGAAAAACTGTTTTTT
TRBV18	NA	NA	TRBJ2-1	CASSPQANRVGNEQFF	TGTGCCAGCTCACCACAGGCGAACAGGGTTGGCAATGAGCAGTTCTTC
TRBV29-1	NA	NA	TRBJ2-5	CSVVGATETQYF	TGCAGCGTTGTTGGGGCGACGGAGACCCAGTACTTC
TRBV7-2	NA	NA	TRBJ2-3	CASSQRFTDTQYF	TGTGCCAGCAGCCAGCGGTTCACAGATACGCAGTATTTT
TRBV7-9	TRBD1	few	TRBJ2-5	CASSLGQGVKTQYF	TGTGCCAGCAGCTTAGGACAGGGGGTAAAGACCCAGTACTTC
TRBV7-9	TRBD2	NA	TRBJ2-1	CASSLYLAADNEQFF	TGTGCCAGCAGCTTATACCTAGCGGCCGACAATGAGCAGTTCTTC
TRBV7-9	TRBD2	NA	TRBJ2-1	CASSPQRDRSEQFF	TGTGCCAGCAGCCCCCAGCGGGACCGGAGTGAGCAGTTCTTC
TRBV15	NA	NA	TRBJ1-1	CATRYSAGRNTEAFF	TGTGCCACCAGGTATTCCGCAGGGCGCAACACTGAAGCTTTCTTT
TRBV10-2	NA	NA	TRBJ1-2	CASSDLTAYGYTF	TGCGCCAGCAGTGATCTGACAGCCTATGGCTACACCTTC
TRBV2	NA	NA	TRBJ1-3	CAIDGSSGNTIYF	TGTGCCATCGACGGGAGCTCTGGAAACACCATATATTTT
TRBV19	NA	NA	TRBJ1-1	CASSRGRRTEAFF	TGTGCCAGTAGTCGGGGGAGGAGAACTGAAGCTTTCTTT
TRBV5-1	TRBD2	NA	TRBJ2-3	CASSLGLAGVEYTQYF	TGCGCCAGCAGCTTGGGACTAGCGGGAGTTGAATATACGCAGTATTTT
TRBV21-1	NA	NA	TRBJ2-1	CASSKGRASGRDNEQFF	TGTGCCAGCAGCAAAGGTAGGGCTAGCGGGAGGGACAATGAGCAGTTCTTC
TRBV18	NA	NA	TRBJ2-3	CASSLEGLRTDTQYF	TGTGCCAGCTCACTGGAGGGATTACGCACAGATACGCAGTATTTT
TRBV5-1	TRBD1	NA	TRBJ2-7	CASSPGQFPYEQYF	TGCGCCAGCAGCCCGGGACAGTTCCCCTACGAGCAGTACTTC
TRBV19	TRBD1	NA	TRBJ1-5	CASWDRGLSEGPQHF	TGTGCCAGTTGGGACAGGGGGTTGTCCGAAGGGCCCCAGCATTTT
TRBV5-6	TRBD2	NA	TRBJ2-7	CASRGEGSNEQYF	TGTGCCAGCAGGGGGGAGGGGTCAAACGAGCAGTACTTC
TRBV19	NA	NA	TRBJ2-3	CASFGLSTDTQYF	TGTGCCAGCTTCGGACTCTCCACAGATACGCAGTATTTT
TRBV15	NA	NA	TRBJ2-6	CATSMGGPGANVLTF	TGTGCCACCAGCATGGGGGGGCCTGGGGCCAACGTCCTGACTTTC
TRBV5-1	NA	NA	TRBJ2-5	CASSFTGKQETQYF	TGCGCCAGCAGCTTTACCGGGAAGCAAGAGACCCAGTACTTC
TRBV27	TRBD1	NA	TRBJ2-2	CASRKDRLSGELFF	TGTGCCAGCAGAAAGGACAGGTTGAGCGGGGAGCTGTTTTTT
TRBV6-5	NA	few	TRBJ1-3	CASSLDSLATIYF	TGTGCCAGCAGCCTGGACAGTCTGGCCACCATATATTTT
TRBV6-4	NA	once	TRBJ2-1	CASSKRESTYNEQFF	TGTGCCAGCAGTAAACGGGAGAGTACCTACAATGAGCAGTTCTTC
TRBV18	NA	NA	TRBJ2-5	CASSPAQTAQETQYF	TGTGCCAGCTCACCGGCTCAGACTGCCCAAGAGACCCAGTACTTC
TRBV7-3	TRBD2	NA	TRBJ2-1	CASSFSGGGYNEQFF	TGTGCCAGCAGCTTTTCTGGGGGGGGATACAATGAGCAGTTCTTC
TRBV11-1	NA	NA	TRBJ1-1	CASSLRGRTLNTEAFF	TGTGCCAGCAGCTTGCGGGGCAGGACATTGAACACTGAAGCTTTCTTT
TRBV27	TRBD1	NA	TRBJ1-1	CASSLTGTVNTEAFF	TGTGCCAGCAGTCTTACCGGGACAGTGAACACTGAAGCTTTCTTT
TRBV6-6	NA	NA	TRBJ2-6	CASKAGDYSGANVLTF	TGTGCCAGCAAGGCAGGGGACTACTCTGGGGCCAACGTCCTGACTTTC
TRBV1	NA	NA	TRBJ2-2	CTSSQEIPGLAVQLFF	TGCACCAGCAGCCAAGAGATTCCGGGACTAGCGGTTCAGCTGTTTTTT
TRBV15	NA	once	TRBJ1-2	CATSRDLGQTNYGYTF	TGTGCCACCAGCAGAGACTTAGGACAGACTAACTATGGCTACACCTTC
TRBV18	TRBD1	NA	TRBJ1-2	CASSGTGLVGGYTF	TGTGCCAGCTCCGGGACAGGGCTTGTAGGCGGCTACACCTTC
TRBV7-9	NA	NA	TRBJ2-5	CASSSTLQETQYF	TGTGCCAGCAGCTCGACACTCCAAGAGACCCAGTACTTC
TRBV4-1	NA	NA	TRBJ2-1	CASSQYDGGPYNEQFF	TGCGCCAGCAGCCAGTACGACGGGGGGCCCTACAATGAGCAGTTCTTC
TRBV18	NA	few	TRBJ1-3	CASSPYSLSGNTIYF	TGTGCCAGCTCACCATATTCTTTATCCGGAAACACCATATATTTT
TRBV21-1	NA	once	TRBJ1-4	CASSGFGTPDEKLFF	TGTGCCAGCAGCGGTTTTGGGACACCGGATGAAAAACTGTTTTTT
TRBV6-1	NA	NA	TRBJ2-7	CASSEVRGPYYEQYF	TGTGCCAGCAGTGAAGTAAGGGGCCCCTACTACGAGCAGTACTTC
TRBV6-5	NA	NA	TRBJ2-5	CASSYSPGKMWEQYF	TGTGCCAGCAGTTACTCCCCCGGGAAAATGTGGGAGCAGTACTTC
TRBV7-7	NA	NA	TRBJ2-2	CASSPGQGNTGELFF	TGTGCCAGCAGCCCCGGACAAGGGAACACCGGGGAGCTGTTTTTT
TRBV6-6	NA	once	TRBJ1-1	CASSYPQGPMNTEAFF	TGTGCCAGCAGCTACCCTCAGGGGCCCATGAACACTGAAGCTTTCTTT
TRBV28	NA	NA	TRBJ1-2	CASQQNGYTF	TGTGCCAGCCAACAGAATGGCTACACCTTC
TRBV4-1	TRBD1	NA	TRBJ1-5	CASSQLTGGRNQPQHF	TGCGCCAGCAGCCAACTTACAGGGGGACGCAATCAGCCCCAGCATTTT